This T cell receptor beta chain was sequenced in a study of neurological immune-mediated disorders. This clonotype was detected ten times or more. Between the trimmed V and J ends, which lost 4 bases and 7 bases, there was a span of 10 bases. The CDR3 has 12 amino acids. CDR1 is MNHNS, CDR2 SASEGT, per germline. Via MiXCR, TCRdb re-called the 5' RACE reads, giving one row per CDR3 protein. The data contain under 80,000 distinct CDR3 sequences, about 4% of them seen just once; the ten biggest clones take up 1.3%. The sample taken for sequencing was PBMCs. The sequence came from a man aged 30 to 45 with multiple sclerosis. This rearrangement joins TRBV6-1 to TRBJ1-2; D is possibly TRBD1 (6 bases). Here the CDR3 reads CASSVGAVGYTF. In DNA form, the CDR3 reads TGTGCCAGCAGTGTGGGGGCGGTTGGCTACACCTTC.